A single sample is the source of the 31 T cell receptor beta chains below, sequenced in a study of graft-versus-host responses after intestinal transplantation (dated by TCRdb to the early 2020s). Antigen specificity for these receptors is unknown. The library relied on the immunoSEQ multiplex PCR assay. TCRdb retrieved this table from immuneACCESS and kept in-frame rearrangements only. Not all clones are present; in checked studies, unresolved V genes account for under half, and no reason is known for the remainder. This sample lists approximately 88,000 clones; 94% were detected once. The top ten hold roughly 0.18% of the sample. This specimen's time point label, per the study, means: cells obtained before transplantation from donor or recipient. Specimen: unstimulated CD4+ T cells sorted from spleen or lymph node cells, collected before transplant. Receptors originate from a human donor who was the organ donor for an intestinal transplant.

The chain couples TRBV5-1 to TRBJ2-7, with a possible D match to TRBD1 (5 bases). The length of the CDR3 is 12 residues. V gave up 0 bases and J gave up 4 bases, with 5 bases separating them. CDR1 is SGHRS and CDR2 is YFSETQ in the germline V gene. The CDR3 nucleotides read TGCGCCAGCAGCTTGGACAGGTACGAGCAGTACTTC. Its translation: CASSLDRYEQYF.

The gene calls are TRBV6-5 and TRBJ1-2; D not resolved. Germline CDR1 MNHEY, CDR2 SVGAGI. Trimming shortened V by 5 bases and J by 3 bases, and 16 bases separated the two germline ends. CDR3 length equals 15 residues. CDR3 residues: CASSPSEAAYYGYTF. The CDR3, as DNA: TGTGCCAGCAGTCCATCAGAAGCAGCTTACTATGGCTACACCTTC.

This rearrangement joins TRBV7-2 to TRBJ2-7; D tentatively reads TRBD1 or TRBD2 (5 bases each). The CDR3 has 13 amino acids. Per germline, CDR1 SGHTA and CDR2 FQGNSA. V lost 8 bases to trimming and J lost 2 bases, with 13 bases between them. The CDR3 protein is CASRGLSAYEQYF. The CDR3 DNA sequence: TGTGCCAGCCGGGGCCTCTCTGCCTACGAGCAGTACTTC.

The chain joins TRBV7-9 to TRBJ2-5, with D perhaps matching TRBD1 (6 bases). This CDR3 comprises 11 residues. The V end was cut by 8 bases, the J end by 4 bases, with 8 bases between. Germline assignment: CDR1 SEHNR and CDR2 FQNEAQ (reference sequence). The CDR3: CASGQSETQYF. The CDR3 DNA is TGTGCCAGCGGACAGTCAGAGACCCAGTACTTC.

This clone has only a few counts. The chain joins TRBV7-9 to TRBJ1-2; possible D gene TRBD1, 5 bases. The CDR3 consists of 12 residues. The germline V gene has CDR1 SEHNR and CDR2 FQNEAQ (reference sequence). Trimming left V 6 bases short and J 7 bases short, with 12 bases between. CDR3 nucleotide sequence: TGTGCCAGCAGTCCGGGGCGCGGTGGCTACACCTTC. Amino acid sequence: CASSPGRGGYTF.

This clone was detected once. This rearrangement joins TRBV7-2 to TRBJ2-2; 8 nucleotides align to TRBD1. V was clipped by 3 bases and J by 1 base; unmatched bases: 4. CDR1 and CDR2 (germline): SGHTA, FQGNSA. CDR3 length: 16 residues. The CDR3 DNA reads as TGTGCCAGCAGCTTGACCGGGACAGGGAACACCGGGGAGCTGTTTTTT. This codes for CASSLTGTGNTGELFF.

This clone appeared a single time. The V and J genes are TRBV28 and TRBJ2-5; the D gene is possibly TRBD1 (6 bases). Germline loops: CDR1 MDHEN, CDR2 SYDVKM. Trimming cost V 4 bases and J 1 base, with 16 bases left between them. This CDR3 comprises 16 residues. DNA for the CDR3: TGTGCCAGCAGTTCCCTTAACCGACAGGTCCAAGAGACCCAGTACTTC. This encodes CASSSLNRQVQETQYF.

V and J are TRBV7-9 and TRBJ1-1, with 12 bases identical to TRBD1. Trimming took 5 bases from V and 10 from J; bases not matched to a gene: 11. The CDR3 length is 15 residues. Germline loops: CDR1 SEHNR, CDR2 FQNEAQ (reference sequence). The CDR3: CASSLATGTGGRAFF. The CDR3, as DNA: TGTGCCAGCAGCCTCGCCACCGGGACAGGGGGCCGAGCTTTCTTT.

The CDR3 region is CASSTDSAYYEQYF. For the CDR3, the DNA is TGTGCCAGCAGCACCGACAGTGCCTACTACGAGCAGTACTTC. This sequence joins TRBV7-2 and TRBJ2-7; tentatively, D is TRBD1 (5 bases). The CDR3 extends over 14 amino acids. CDR1 is SGHTA and CDR2 is FQGNSA in the germline V gene. Trimming left V 5 bases short and J 3 bases short, with 14 bases between.

This chain connects TRBV6-6 to TRBJ2-2, with D perhaps matching TRBD1 (6 bases). Germline V gene data show CDR1 as MNHNY and CDR2 as SVGAGI (reference sequence). The V end was cut by 6 bases, the J end by 6 bases, with 14 bases between. CDR3 size: 14 residues. The CDR3 DNA reads as TGTGCCAGCAGACCGGGACACGATGCCGGGGAGCTGTTTTTT. Translating gives CASRPGHDAGELFF.

Notes on this clone: This CDR3 is also generated by other DNA sequences in the sample. V gene TRBV5-1 combines with J gene TRBJ2-5, with 7 bases fitting TRBD2. V shed 0 bases and J 4 bases; nucleotides not matched to a gene: 0. The CDR3 sequence is 13 residues long. CDR1 SGHRS and CDR2 YFSETQ come from the germline V gene. CDR3 nucleotides: TGCGCCAGCAGCTTGGCGGGAGGAGAGACCCAGTACTTC. The encoded protein is CASSLAGGETQYF. The entire variable domain, with the rest obtained from reference TRBV5-1 and TRBJ2-5, is as follows: KAGVTQTPRYLIKTRGQQVTLSCSPISGHRSVSWYQQTPGQGLQFLFEYFSETQRNKGNFPGRFSGRQFSNSRSEMNVSTLELGDSALYLCASSLAGGETQYFGPGTRLLVL.

The chain couples TRBV7-9 to TRBJ1-4, with D unresolved. The germline V and J ends were trimmed by 4 bases and 6 bases, with 12 bases remaining between them. Germline loops: CDR1 SEHNR, CDR2 FQNEAQ (reference sequence). This CDR3 region has 14 residues. The CDR3 nucleotides are TGTGCCAGCAGCTCTTTGGACGGTGATGAAAAACTGTTTTTT. As protein: CASSSLDGDEKLFF.

The genes are TRBV7-6 and TRBJ2-1; 7 bases align to TRBD2. V shed 1 base, J shed 6 bases, and the junction held 9 bases outside the gene matches. Germline CDR1 is SGHVS and CDR2 is FNYEAQ. The CDR3 contains 16 residues. This CDR3 is CASSLVRTSFVNEQFF. The CDR3 DNA sequence: TGTGCCAGCAGCTTAGTCCGGACTAGTTTTGTCAATGAGCAGTTCTTC.

The chain carries TRBV5-1 and TRBJ1-4; 7 positions match TRBD1. Germline V gene data show CDR1 as SGHRS and CDR2 as YFSETQ. The V and J ends lost 3 bases and 7 bases, in that order; junction bases with no gene match: 9. The CDR3 runs to 15 residues. For the CDR3, the DNA is TGCGCCAGCAGCTCCGGACAGGCTCAGGGTGAAAAACTGTTTTTT. Protein: CASSSGQAQGEKLFF.

V and J are TRBV6-1 and TRBJ2-5; 7 bases line up with TRBD1. The J call may not be correct, given that the DNA end is closer to TRBJ2-7. The germline V gene has CDR1 MNHNS and CDR2 SASEGT. The CDR3 contains 18 residues. CDR3 bases: TGTGCCAGCAGTGTTGGGCCGTTAACGACAGGGAACCCCTACGAGCAGTACTTC. Translated, it gives CASSVGPLTTGNPYEQYF.

The chain uses TRBV19 and TRBJ2-2; possibly TRBD1 or TRBD2 for D (6 bases each). The germline V gene encodes CDR1 LNHDA and CDR2 SQIVND (reference sequence). The V and J ends lost 3 bases and 5 bases respectively, with 13 bases between them. The CDR3 covers 15 residues. The CDR3 DNA reads TGTGCCAGTAGTATTGAGGGGGGCCGGACCGGGGAGCTGTTTTTT. Residues: CASSIEGGRTGELFF.

The J gene is TRBJ2-7, the V gene TRBV11-2; no reliable D call. There are 16 residues in the CDR3. Trimming took 0 bases from V and 0 from J, leaving 12 bases between them. The germline CDR1 and CDR2 sequences are SGHAT and FQNNGV. This CDR3 is CASSLDRSQSSYEQYF. The DNA of the CDR3 is TGTGCCAGCAGCTTAGATCGGTCCCAAAGCTCCTACGAGCAGTACTTC.

The chain employs TRBV10-3 and TRBJ2-7; 10 nucleotides align to TRBD2. Germline lookup yields CDR1 ENHRY and CDR2 SYGVKD. Trimming at V came to 4 bases and at J to 1 base, leaving 1 base not matched to a gene. There are 14 residues in the CDR3. CDR3 sequence (DNA): TGTGCCATCAGTGCACTAGCGGGGTCCTACGAGCAGTACTTC. Its translation is CAISALAGSYEQYF.

This clone was counted a single time. The chain recombines TRBV5-1 with TRBJ2-5, with D maybe TRBD1 (5 bases). Germline-derived CDR1 and CDR2 are SGHRS and YFSETQ. Trimming took 4 bases from V and 7 from J, leaving 17 bases between them. CDR3 length: 14 residues. In DNA form, the CDR3 reads TGCGCCAGCAGCCCCGACCGACAGCTGGGGACCCAGTACTTC. Its translation is CASSPDRQLGTQYF.

CDR3 sequence: CASSGGAISYNEQFF. CDR3 DNA sequence: TGTGCCAGCAGCGGCGGTGCGATCTCCTACAATGAGCAGTTCTTC. This chain connects TRBV9 to TRBJ2-1; D gene ambiguous. Trimming took 3 bases from V and 0 from J, leaving 10 bases between them. The germline V gene has CDR1 SGDLS and CDR2 YYNGEE. This CDR3 is built from 15 residues.

This sequence joins TRBV19 and TRBJ1-5; TRBD1 might be the D (5 bases). Germline-derived CDR1 and CDR2 are LNHDA and SQIVND (reference sequence). The CDR3 covers 18 residues. The V gene lost 1 base and the J gene lost 2 bases, with 18 bases spanning the gap. The CDR3 is CASSIGRWGGNGNQPQHF. CDR3 DNA sequence: TGTGCCAGTAGTATAGGGAGATGGGGGGGAAACGGCAATCAGCCCCAGCATTTT. Supplemented by reference TRBV19 and TRBJ1-5, the full variable domain reads DGGITQSPKYLFRKEGQNVTLSCEQNLNHDAMYWYRQDPGQGLRLIYYSQIVNDFQKGDIAEGYSVSREKKESFPLTVTSAQKNPTAFYLCASSIGRWGGNGNQPQHFGDGTRLSIL.

The gene calls are TRBV21-1 and TRBJ1-3. TRBV21-1 is a recognized pseudogene. The CDR3 length is 16 residues. As DNA, the CDR3 is TGTGCCAGCAGCAAAATCTCCGGGACGGGGGGAAACACCATATATTTT. Its translation is CASSKISGTGGNTIYF.

J is TRBJ1-5 and V is TRBV6-1; D ambiguous. CDR1 is MNHNS, CDR2 SASEGT, per germline. The ends were cut back, 7 bases at V and 7 bases at J, with 14 bases in the middle. The CDR3 runs to 13 residues. CDR3 protein: CASTVQYPQPQHF. In DNA, the CDR3 is TGTGCCAGCACGGTGCAGTACCCCCAGCCCCAGCATTTT.

V is TRBV6-1 and J is TRBJ2-7; 15 bases line up with TRBD2. The CDR3 covers 15 residues. Per the germline V gene, CDR1 is MNHNS and CDR2 is SASEGT. V shed 6 bases, J shed 4 bases, and the junction held 4 bases outside the gene matches. CDR3 residues: CASRGLAGGEYEQYF. The CDR3, as DNA: TGTGCCAGCAGGGGACTAGCGGGGGGCGAATACGAGCAGTACTTC.

The chain couples TRBV11-2 to TRBJ2-2; unclear D gene. CDR3 size: 12 residues. From germline, CDR1 is SGHAT and CDR2 FQNNGV. V was cut by 5 bases and J by 4 bases, with 5 bases left in between. CDR3 DNA sequence: TGTGCCAGCAGCCAGGCCACCGGGGAGCTGTTTTTT. Its translation: CASSQATGELFF.

The chain employs TRBV2 and TRBJ2-7; D is undetermined. Trimming removed 7 bases from V and 9 bases from J, with 16 bases in between. Germline V gene sequence: CDR1 SNHLY, CDR2 FYNNEI. The CDR3 is 12 residues long. In DNA form, the CDR3 reads TGTGCCAGCATAAGGGTGGCTCCCCTGCAGTACTTC. It codes for CASIRVAPLQYF.

This rearrangement joins TRBV18 to TRBJ1-5, with no clear D. Germline assignment: CDR1 KGHSH and CDR2 LQKENI. V was trimmed by 1 base and J by 5 bases, leaving 9 bases between them. CDR3 size: 14 residues. CDR3 region: CASSPQKEDQPQHF. Here the CDR3 DNA reads TGTGCCAGCTCACCACAAAAGGAGGATCAGCCCCAGCATTTT.

This chain uses TRBV28 with TRBJ2-3, with D uncertain. CDR3 length: 15 amino acids. CDR1 and CDR2 from the germline V gene are MDHEN and SYDVKM. Trimming removed 5 bases at V and 0 bases at J, with 12 bases between. The CDR3 DNA reads as TGTGCCAGCAGTGCCGGAACTACAAGCACAGATACGCAGTATTTT. It specifies CASSAGTTSTDTQYF.

The rearrangement links TRBV18 to TRBJ2-6, with a tentative D call TRBD2 (6 bases). The CDR3 runs to 15 residues. The V gene lost 6 bases and the J gene lost 0 bases, with 9 bases spanning the gap. The V gene's germline CDR1 is KGHSH and CDR2 LQKENI. The CDR3 region has the DNA TGTGCCAGCTCCGGAGGGAACTCTGGGGCCAACGTCCTGACTTTC. Protein: CASSGGNSGANVLTF. Supplemented by reference TRBV18 and TRBJ2-6, the full variable domain reads NAGVMQNPRHLVRRRGQEARLRCSPMKGHSHVYWYRQLPEEGLKFMVYLQKENIIDESGMPKERFSAEFPKEGPSILRIQQVVRGDSAAYFCASSGGNSGANVLTFGAGSRLTVL.

The chain recombines TRBV18 with TRBJ1-2; D not resolved. The CDR3 totals 12 residues. CDR1 and CDR2 (germline): KGHSH, LQKENI. Trimming removed 4 bases at V and 3 bases at J, with 6 bases between. In DNA, the CDR3 is TGTGCCAGCTCACGGGCTGACTATGGCTACACCTTC. This sequence encodes CASSRADYGYTF. Together with reference TRBV18 and TRBJ1-2, the CDR3 gives the full variable domain: NAGVMQNPRHLVRRRGQEARLRCSPMKGHSHVYWYRQLPEEGLKFMVYLQKENIIDESGMPKERFSAEFPKEGPSILRIQQVVRGDSAAYFCASSRADYGYTFGSGTRLTVV.

The CDR3 here is CASSVNGGDTYEQYF. In DNA, the CDR3 is TGTGCCAGCAGCGTTAATGGCGGGGATACCTACGAGCAGTACTTC. This chain joins TRBV11-2 and TRBJ2-7, with D perhaps TRBD2 (6 bases). The germline V gene encodes CDR1 SGHAT and CDR2 FQNNGV. CDR3 size: 15 residues. The ends were cut back, 5 bases at V and 2 bases at J, with 16 bases in the middle.